Presented here are 18 T cell receptor beta chains from one specimen sequenced in a study of blood T cell repertoires in COVID-19. The table came from immunoSEQ multiplex PCR; TCRdb's copy has only in-frame clones and leaves some out. The sample includes tens of thousands of clones, roughly 80% seen only once; the top ten take roughly 21%. The specimen sequenced was peripheral blood. The receptors were gathered from a man older than 75 with active or convalescent COVID-19.

This chain links TRBV2 with TRBJ1-1, with D unresolved. Germline V gives CDR1 SNHLY, CDR2 FYNNEI. V was cut by 3 bases and J by 2 bases, with 7 bases left in between. The CDR3 extends over 13 amino acids. The CDR3 DNA is TGTGCCAGCAGTGACGCGGGAAACACTGAAGCTTTCTTT. Residues: CASSDAGNTEAFF.

The chain carries TRBV6-2 or TRBV6-3 and TRBJ1-1, with D maybe TRBD1 (5 bases). The V and J ends lost 2 bases and 6 bases respectively, with 7 bases between them. Germline lookup yields CDR1 MNHEY and CDR2 SVGEGT. The CDR3 is 12 amino acids. The CDR3 DNA reads TGTGCCAGCAGTTACCCAGGGTCTGAAGCTTTCTTT. Translation gives CASSYPGSEAFF.

This clone has a count of ten or more. This sequence joins TRBV11-2 and TRBJ1-5; D gene unclear. CDR3 length equals 13 residues. Trimming stripped 4 bases from V and 9 bases from J, with 13 bases between. The germline V gene has CDR1 SGHAT and CDR2 FQNNGV. The CDR3 here is CASSSIALGPQHF. The CDR3, as DNA: TGTGCCAGCAGCTCGATAGCGCTCGGGCCCCAGCATTTT.

This clone has only a few counts. The chain has TRBV19 and TRBJ1-5; D gene ambiguous. V dropped 7 bases and J dropped 2 bases, with 9 bases sitting between them. This CDR3 spans 13 amino acids. CDR1 LNHDA and CDR2 SQIVND come from the germline V gene (reference sequence). The CDR3 sequence: CASKIQGNQPQHF. Written as DNA, the CDR3 is TGTGCCAGTAAGATTCAGGGCAATCAGCCCCAGCATTTT.

V and J are TRBV2 and TRBJ1-3, with unresolved D. CDR1 is SNHLY and CDR2 is FYNNEI in the germline V gene. V lost 4 bases to trimming and J lost 4 bases, with 11 bases between them. There are 14 residues in the CDR3. CDR3 residues: CASSAGDSGNTIYF. The DNA of the CDR3 is TGTGCCAGCAGTGCGGGAGACTCGGGAAACACCATATATTTT. The full variable domain, with the rest looked up from reference TRBV2 and TRBJ1-3, is EPEVTQTPSHQVTQMGQEVILRCVPISNHLYFYWYRQILGQKVEFLVSFYNNEISEKSEIFDDQFSVERPDGSNFTLKIRSTKLEDSAMYFCASSAGDSGNTIYFGEGSWLTVV.

This clone was detected only a few times. The V call is TRBV4-3, the J call TRBJ2-7; D possibly corresponds to TRBD1 (7 bases). Germline values: CDR1 LGHNA, CDR2 YSLEER. The ends were cut back, 4 bases at V and 1 base at J, with 26 bases in the middle. This CDR3 spans 19 amino acids. The CDR3, as DNA: TGCGCCAGCAGCCGAGTGATCGGAGGGGGCAGAATTAGATCCTACGAGCAGTACTTC. Translating it yields CASSRVIGGGRIRSYEQYF.

This clone was detected only a few times. The V and J genes are TRBV4-3 and TRBJ2-2; tentatively, D is TRBD1 (6 bases). Between the trimmed V and J ends, which lost 2 bases and 5 bases, there was a span of 21 bases. Germline CDR1 and CDR2: LGHNA and YSLEER. The length of the CDR3 is 18 residues. CDR3 DNA sequence: TGCGCCAGCAGCCAAACGACAGGAACACGTATAGTTACCGGGGAGCTGTTTTTT. This sequence encodes CASSQTTGTRIVTGELFF.

This clone has just one count. V is TRBV5-1 and J is TRBJ1-4; D is undetermined. The CDR3 runs to 12 residues. Trimming left V 5 bases short and J 4 bases short, with 6 bases between. The germline gives CDR1 SGHRS, CDR2 YFSETQ. CDR3 sequence (DNA): TGCGCCAGCAGACGGGATAATGAAAAACTGTTTTTT. It yields the protein CASRRDNEKLFF. The whole variable domain, remainder taken from reference TRBV5-1 and TRBJ1-4, is KAGVTQTPRYLIKTRGQQVTLSCSPISGHRSVSWYQQTPGQGLQFLFEYFSETQRNKGNFPGRFSGRQFSNSRSEMNVSTLELGDSALYLCASRRDNEKLFFGSGTQLSVL.

This clone came up a few times. The rearrangement joins TRBV19 to TRBJ1-2, with D perhaps TRBD1 (5 bases). Germline-derived CDR1 and CDR2 are LNHDA and SQIVND (reference sequence). Trimming pared 3 bases from V and 5 bases from J, leaving 10 bases between. This CDR3 comprises 13 residues. The CDR3 here is CASSIAGHYGYTF. Written as DNA, the CDR3 is TGTGCCAGTAGTATTGCGGGGCATTATGGCTACACCTTC. Complete variable domain (other parts from reference TRBV19 and TRBJ1-2): DGGITQSPKYLFRKEGQNVTLSCEQNLNHDAMYWYRQDPGQGLRLIYYSQIVNDFQKGDIAEGYSVSREKKESFPLTVTSAQKNPTAFYLCASSIAGHYGYTFGSGTRLTVV.

The chain has TRBV12-5 and TRBJ2-7; TRBD2 matches at 7 bases. V trimming: 2 bases; J trimming: 5 bases; junction bases outside the gene matches: 6. CDR1 and CDR2 from the germline V gene are LGHNT and FRNRAP. The CDR3 loop spans 14 amino acids. In DNA form, the CDR3 reads TGTGCTAGTGGTTTGTACGGGGGGACTGACGAGCAGTACTTC. As protein: CASGLYGGTDEQYF.

The rearrangement joins TRBV6-5 to TRBJ2-3; 7 bases match TRBD2. CDR1 is MNHEY and CDR2 is SVGAGI in the germline V gene. V lost 7 bases and J lost 3; bases outside the gene matches: 1. CDR3 size: 12 residues. Here the CDR3 reads CASMGGTDTQYF. The CDR3 DNA is TGTGCCAGCATGGGGGGGACAGATACGCAGTATTTT.

The rearrangement uses TRBV7-3 and TRBJ2-1, with 8 bases identical to TRBD2. Germline V CDR1 and CDR2: SGHTA, FQGTGA. The CDR3 spans 15 residues. Trimming cost V 5 bases and J 0 bases; bases outside gene matches: 3. The CDR3 bases are TGTGCCAGCAGCGTTACTAGCGGCTCCTACAATGAGCAGTTCTTC. It specifies CASSVTSGSYNEQFF.

The chain recombines TRBV5-1 with TRBJ2-3, with a weak D call TRBD1 (5 bases). The CDR3 sequence is 14 residues long. The germline gives CDR1 SGHRS, CDR2 YFSETQ. The ends were cut back, 0 bases at V and 1 base at J, with 6 bases in the middle. The CDR3 loop reads CASSLGQRTDTQYF. CDR3 nucleotides: TGCGCCAGCAGCTTGGGACAGCGCACAGATACGCAGTATTTT.

The J gene is TRBJ1-3, the V gene TRBV7-9, with TRBD1 matching over 7 bases. The CDR3 length is 14 residues. Germline V gene lookup returns CDR1 SEHNR and CDR2 FQNEAQ (reference sequence). With V trimmed by 4 bases and J by 4 bases, 4 bases remained unmatched. The CDR3 spells CASSSGTVGNTIYF. The CDR3 region has the DNA TGTGCCAGCAGCTCCGGGACAGTGGGAAACACCATATATTTT. Looking up the rest from reference TRBV7-9 and TRBJ1-3 gives the full variable domain: DTGVSQNPRHKITKRGQNVTFRCDPISEHNRLYWYRQTLGQGPEFLTYFQNEAQLEKSRLLSDRFSAERPKGSFSTLEIQRTEQGDSAMYLCASSSGTVGNTIYFGEGSWLTVV.

This clone was recorded once. The rearrangement links TRBV19 to TRBJ2-5; 11 bases align to TRBD2. V was clipped by 8 bases and J by 4 bases; unmatched bases: 9. CDR3 length: 15 residues. Per germline, CDR1 LNHDA and CDR2 SQIVND (reference sequence). The CDR3 bases are TGTGCCAGTCGGCTAGCGGGGGGTCTGGGAGAGACCCAGTACTTC. Its translation is CASRLAGGLGETQYF.

CDR3 residues: CASSYYRDPKNIQYF. CDR3 DNA sequence: TGTGCCAGCAGTTACTACAGGGATCCCAAAAACATTCAGTACTTC. The genes are TRBV6-2 or TRBV6-3 and TRBJ2-4, with TRBD1 as a possible D gene (6 bases). Germline CDR1 reads MNHEY; CDR2 reads SVGEGT. This CDR3 contains 15 residues. V lost 1 base to trimming and J lost 2 bases, with 9 bases between them.

CDR3 amino acids: CASSPSDRPTGYGYTF. CDR3 nucleotide sequence: TGCGCCAGCAGCCCATCGGACAGACCGACGGGCTATGGCTACACCTTC. The rearrangement joins TRBV5-1 to TRBJ1-2; D is possibly TRBD1 (6 bases). The CDR3 is 16 amino acids. The ends were cut back, 4 bases at V and 4 bases at J, with 20 bases in the middle. CDR1 SGHRS and CDR2 YFSETQ come from the germline V gene.

V and J are TRBV27 and TRBJ1-3, with a tentative D call TRBD1 (6 bases). V gave up 1 base and J gave up 2 bases, with 18 bases separating them. The CDR3 length is 18 residues. The germline V gene has CDR1 MNHEY and CDR2 SMNVEV (reference sequence). The chain's CDR3 is CASSLLTGVGLAGNTIYF. CDR3 DNA sequence: TGTGCCAGCAGTTTATTGACAGGAGTTGGCCTCGCTGGAAACACCATATATTTT.